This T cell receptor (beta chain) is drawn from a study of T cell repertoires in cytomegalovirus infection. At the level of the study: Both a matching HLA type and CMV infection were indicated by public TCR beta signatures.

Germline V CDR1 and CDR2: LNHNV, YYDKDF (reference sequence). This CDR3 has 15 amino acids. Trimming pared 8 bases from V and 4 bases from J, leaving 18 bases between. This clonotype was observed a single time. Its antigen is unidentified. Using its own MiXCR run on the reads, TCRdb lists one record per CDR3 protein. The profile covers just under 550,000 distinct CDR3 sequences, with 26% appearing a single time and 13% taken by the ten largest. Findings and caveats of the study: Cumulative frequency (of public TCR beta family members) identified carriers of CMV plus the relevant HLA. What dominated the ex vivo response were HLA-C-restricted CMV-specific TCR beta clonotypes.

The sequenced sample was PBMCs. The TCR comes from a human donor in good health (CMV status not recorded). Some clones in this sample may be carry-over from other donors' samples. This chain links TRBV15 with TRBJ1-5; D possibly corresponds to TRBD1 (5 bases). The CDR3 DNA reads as TGTGCCACCGCCGGGACGGGAAGAGGAAATCAGCCCCAGCATTTT. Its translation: CATAGTGRGNQPQHF.